What follows are 20 T cell receptor beta chains derived from one specimen sequenced in a study of identifying expanded T cells in peripheral blood. Assay: immunoSEQ multiplex PCR; the TCRdb copy retains only in-frame clones and omits some. The sample holds 58,000 or so clones, around 81% seen once. The sequencing input was blood. The receptors were gathered from a person aged 18-69 years in good health.

In its sample, this clone was seen once. The junction departs from the called germline gene at one end, perhaps through a read error. The chain uses TRBV2 and TRBJ2-7; 9 bases map to TRBD1. CDR1 and CDR2 from the germline V gene are SNHLY and FYNNEI. This CDR3 has 14 amino acids. Written as DNA, the CDR3 is TGTGCCAGCAGGGAAGGGACAGGGACCTACGAGCAGTACTTC. Amino acids: CASREGTGTYEQYF. Together with reference TRBV2 and TRBJ2-7, the CDR3 gives the full variable domain: EPEVTQTPSHQVTQMGQEVILRCVPISNHLYFYWYRQILGQKVEFLVSFYNNEISEKSEIFDDQFSVERPDGSNFTLKIRSTKLEDSAMYFCASREGTGTYEQYFGPGTRLTVT.

V is TRBV27 and J is TRBJ2-1; D not resolved. This CDR3 is 14 amino acids long. The ends were cut back, 7 bases at V and 7 bases at J, with 17 bases in the middle. The germline V gene has CDR1 MNHEY and CDR2 SMNVEV (reference sequence). DNA for the CDR3: TGTGCCAGCACTTCGGTCGGGTCGCGGAATGAGCAGTTCTTC. Amino acids: CASTSVGSRNEQFF.

CDR3 coding DNA: TGTGCCAGCAGCCCACGACAGGGGGCCGAGCAGTACTTC. Translating gives CASSPRQGAEQYF. This chain uses TRBV13 with TRBJ2-7; 10 positions match TRBD1. Germline CDR1 reads PRHDT; CDR2 reads FYEKMQ (reference sequence). The CDR3 contains 13 residues. V was pared by 5 bases and J by 6 bases, with 4 bases of the junction left unmatched.

CDR3 DNA: TGTGCCTGGAGTGTGGGGGACAGCTACGAGCAGTACTTC. It yields the protein CAWSVGDSYEQYF. V usage is TRBV30 and J usage is TRBJ2-7; the match to TRBD1 covers 7 bases. This CDR3 comprises 13 residues. Germline V gene data show CDR1 as GTSNPN and CDR2 as SVGIG (reference sequence). The junction had 2 bases not matched to a gene; V was cut back by 0 bases and J by 3 bases.

This clone was observed a single time. The chain recombines TRBV18 with TRBJ1-2, with a tentative D call TRBD1 (5 bases). Germline V lookup: CDR1 KGHSH, CDR2 LQKENI. Trimming pared 2 bases from V and 8 bases from J, leaving 15 bases between. CDR3 length: 14 amino acids. CDR3 in DNA: TGTGCCAGCTCACCAGGATTCTGGGGCAAGGGCTACACCTTC. Translated: CASSPGFWGKGYTF.

This clone was found once. V and J are TRBV11-3 and TRBJ1-4; TRBD1 might be the D (5 bases). Trimming removed 2 bases from V and 7 bases from J, with 20 bases in between. The germline V gene encodes CDR1 SGHNT and CDR2 YENEEA. CDR3 size: 17 residues. The CDR3 protein is CASSLMQSRRGGEKLFF. CDR3 bases: TGTGCCAGCAGCTTAATGCAGAGCCGACGTGGGGGTGAAAAACTGTTTTTT.

This chain links TRBV6-1 with TRBJ1-1; D not certain. CDR3 length: 12 residues. Germline-derived CDR1 and CDR2 are MNHNS and SASEGT. Trimming shortened V by 5 bases and J by 0 bases, and 4 bases separated the two germline ends. The CDR3 DNA is TGTGCCAGCAGTCGCATGAACACTGAAGCTTTCTTT. This translates into CASSRMNTEAFF.

The chain uses TRBV27 and TRBJ1-6; weak D call: TRBD1 (5 bases). V was shortened by 7 bases and J by 0 bases, with 13 bases between the two germline ends. Per germline, CDR1 MNHEY and CDR2 SMNVEV (reference sequence). This CDR3 spans 16 amino acids. Written as DNA, the CDR3 is TGTGCCAGCACCACAGGCAGCAGCTCCTATAATTCACCCCTCCACTTT. It specifies CASTTGSSSYNSPLHF.

This sequence joins TRBV7-9 and TRBJ1-1; D gene ambiguous. The V and J ends lost 7 bases and 1 base respectively, with 16 bases between them. CDR3 length: 15 amino acids. Germline assignment: CDR1 SEHNR and CDR2 FQNEAQ (reference sequence). The CDR3 DNA follows: TGTGCCAGCACCCACGGGGAACGCCGGAACACTGAAGCTTTCTTT. Translating gives CASTHGERRNTEAFF.

The V and J genes are TRBV10-2 and TRBJ2-1; 9 positions match TRBD2. V lost 0 bases and J lost 11; bases outside the gene matches: 5. This CDR3 contains 14 residues. Per the germline V gene, CDR1 is WSHSY and CDR2 is SAAADI. DNA of the CDR3: TGCGCCAGCAGTGAGTCGAGTAGCGGGGGAAAGCAGTTCTTC. Translating it yields CASSESSSGGKQFF.

The chain is built from TRBV6-4 and TRBJ2-7; D possibly corresponds to TRBD1 (6 bases). Between the trimmed V and J ends, which lost 6 bases and 6 bases, there was a span of 9 bases. The germline CDR1 and CDR2 sequences are MRHNA and SNTAGT. The CDR3 spans 11 residues. CDR3 nucleotides: TGTGCCAGCAGCAGGGGATTCGAGCAGTACGTC. Amino acids: CASSRGFEQYV.

The chain couples TRBV19 to TRBJ1-1, with D uncertain. There are 15 residues in the CDR3. The germline gives CDR1 LNHDA, CDR2 SQIVND (reference sequence). The V end lost 3 bases, the J end lost 1 base, and 12 bases lay between the germline ends. The CDR3 DNA sequence: TGTGCCAGTAGTATGTGGCCAGTCGGGAACACTGAAGCTTTCTTT. This translates into CASSMWPVGNTEAFF.

The V call is TRBV30, the J call TRBJ2-3, with 14 nucleotides matching TRBD2. This CDR3 is 16 amino acids long. Trimming removed 2 bases from V and 4 bases from J; junction bases left unmatched: 5. Germline CDR1 and CDR2: GTSNPN and SVGIG (reference sequence). In DNA, the CDR3 is TGTGCCTGGAGTATAGGACTAGCGGGGGGATCAGATACGCAGTATTTT. Protein sequence: CAWSIGLAGGSDTQYF.

V and J are TRBV7-6 and TRBJ2-1; 10 bases are shared with TRBD2. CDR1 SGHVS and CDR2 FNYEAQ come from the germline V gene. V shed 1 base and J 9 bases; nucleotides not matched to a gene: 6. The CDR3 has 15 amino acids. The CDR3: CASSLGASGGGEQFF. The CDR3 region has the DNA TGTGCCAGCAGCTTAGGGGCTAGCGGGGGCGGTGAGCAGTTCTTC.

This clone was observed a handful of times. The rearrangement links TRBV5-1 to TRBJ2-5; 7 bases match TRBD1. Trimming took 1 base from V and 4 from J; bases not matched to a gene: 1. This CDR3 is built from 13 residues. The germline gives CDR1 SGHRS, CDR2 YFSETQ. The DNA of the CDR3 is TGCGCCAGCAGCTTGTCAGGGGGAGAGACCCAGTACTTC. Translated: CASSLSGGETQYF.

This chain links TRBV4-3 with TRBJ2-5, with D tentatively TRBD1 (7 bases). Germline CDR1 and CDR2: LGHNA and YSLEER. The CDR3 is made up of 16 amino acids. With 0 bases removed from V and 1 base from J, the gap between germline ends came to 12 bases. CDR3 loop: CASSQDGQGGQETQYF. The DNA of the CDR3 is TGCGCCAGCAGCCAAGATGGCCAGGGGGGCCAAGAGACCCAGTACTTC.

V gene TRBV6-1 combines with J gene TRBJ1-1; TRBD1 is a possible D gene (5 bases). The CDR3 is made up of 16 amino acids. V gave up 0 bases and J gave up 2 bases, with 13 bases separating them. Germline CDR1 MNHNS, CDR2 SASEGT. CDR3 region: CASSEAARVSNTEAFF. Here the CDR3 DNA reads TGTGCCAGCAGTGAAGCGGCCAGGGTAAGCAACACTGAAGCTTTCTTT.

The chain links TRBV2 to TRBJ1-1, with a possible D match to TRBD1 (6 bases). The CDR3 has 14 residues. Per the germline V gene, CDR1 is SNHLY and CDR2 is FYNNEI. V was shortened by 3 bases and J by 3 bases, with 11 bases between the two germline ends. CDR3 region: CASSESGGHTEAFF. The DNA of the CDR3 is TGTGCCAGCAGTGAGTCCGGGGGCCACACTGAAGCTTTCTTT. The whole variable domain, remainder taken from reference TRBV2 and TRBJ1-1, is EPEVTQTPSHQVTQMGQEVILRCVPISNHLYFYWYRQILGQKVEFLVSFYNNEISEKSEIFDDQFSVERPDGSNFTLKIRSTKLEDSAMYFCASSESGGHTEAFFGQGTRLTVV.

This clone was detected only a few times. This sample includes further DNA sequences coding for the same CDR3. The chain couples TRBV6-5 to TRBJ1-2; no clear D gene. Germline V gives CDR1 MNHEY, CDR2 SVGAGI. This CDR3 region has 13 residues. V was shortened by 5 bases and J by 2 bases, with 9 bases between the two germline ends. CDR3 sequence reads: CASSERRNYGYTF. For the CDR3, the DNA is TGTGCCAGCAGTGAAAGGAGGAACTATGGCTACACCTTC.

This clone was seen only once. The chain is built from TRBV19 and TRBJ2-4; tentative D call: TRBD2 (6 bases). The CDR3 runs 16 residues. V dropped 7 bases and J dropped 4 bases, with 20 bases sitting between them. Looked up from germline, CDR1 is LNHDA and CDR2 is SQIVND (reference sequence). CDR3 region: CASTKATASEKNIQYF. The DNA for the CDR3 is TGTGCCAGTACCAAGGCGACTGCTAGCGAAAAAAACATTCAGTACTTC.